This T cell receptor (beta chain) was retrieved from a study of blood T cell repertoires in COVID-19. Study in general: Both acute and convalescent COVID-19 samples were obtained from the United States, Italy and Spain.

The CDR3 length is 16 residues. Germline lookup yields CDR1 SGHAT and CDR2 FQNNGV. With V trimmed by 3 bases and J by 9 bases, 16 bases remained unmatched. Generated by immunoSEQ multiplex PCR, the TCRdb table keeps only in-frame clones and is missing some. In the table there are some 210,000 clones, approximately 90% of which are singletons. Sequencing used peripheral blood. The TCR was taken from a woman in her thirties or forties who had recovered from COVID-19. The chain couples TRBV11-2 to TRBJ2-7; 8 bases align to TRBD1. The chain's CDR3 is CASSFNPGGTGSGQYF. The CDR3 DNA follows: TGTGCCAGCAGCTTTAACCCAGGGGGCACTGGATCCGGGCAGTACTTC.